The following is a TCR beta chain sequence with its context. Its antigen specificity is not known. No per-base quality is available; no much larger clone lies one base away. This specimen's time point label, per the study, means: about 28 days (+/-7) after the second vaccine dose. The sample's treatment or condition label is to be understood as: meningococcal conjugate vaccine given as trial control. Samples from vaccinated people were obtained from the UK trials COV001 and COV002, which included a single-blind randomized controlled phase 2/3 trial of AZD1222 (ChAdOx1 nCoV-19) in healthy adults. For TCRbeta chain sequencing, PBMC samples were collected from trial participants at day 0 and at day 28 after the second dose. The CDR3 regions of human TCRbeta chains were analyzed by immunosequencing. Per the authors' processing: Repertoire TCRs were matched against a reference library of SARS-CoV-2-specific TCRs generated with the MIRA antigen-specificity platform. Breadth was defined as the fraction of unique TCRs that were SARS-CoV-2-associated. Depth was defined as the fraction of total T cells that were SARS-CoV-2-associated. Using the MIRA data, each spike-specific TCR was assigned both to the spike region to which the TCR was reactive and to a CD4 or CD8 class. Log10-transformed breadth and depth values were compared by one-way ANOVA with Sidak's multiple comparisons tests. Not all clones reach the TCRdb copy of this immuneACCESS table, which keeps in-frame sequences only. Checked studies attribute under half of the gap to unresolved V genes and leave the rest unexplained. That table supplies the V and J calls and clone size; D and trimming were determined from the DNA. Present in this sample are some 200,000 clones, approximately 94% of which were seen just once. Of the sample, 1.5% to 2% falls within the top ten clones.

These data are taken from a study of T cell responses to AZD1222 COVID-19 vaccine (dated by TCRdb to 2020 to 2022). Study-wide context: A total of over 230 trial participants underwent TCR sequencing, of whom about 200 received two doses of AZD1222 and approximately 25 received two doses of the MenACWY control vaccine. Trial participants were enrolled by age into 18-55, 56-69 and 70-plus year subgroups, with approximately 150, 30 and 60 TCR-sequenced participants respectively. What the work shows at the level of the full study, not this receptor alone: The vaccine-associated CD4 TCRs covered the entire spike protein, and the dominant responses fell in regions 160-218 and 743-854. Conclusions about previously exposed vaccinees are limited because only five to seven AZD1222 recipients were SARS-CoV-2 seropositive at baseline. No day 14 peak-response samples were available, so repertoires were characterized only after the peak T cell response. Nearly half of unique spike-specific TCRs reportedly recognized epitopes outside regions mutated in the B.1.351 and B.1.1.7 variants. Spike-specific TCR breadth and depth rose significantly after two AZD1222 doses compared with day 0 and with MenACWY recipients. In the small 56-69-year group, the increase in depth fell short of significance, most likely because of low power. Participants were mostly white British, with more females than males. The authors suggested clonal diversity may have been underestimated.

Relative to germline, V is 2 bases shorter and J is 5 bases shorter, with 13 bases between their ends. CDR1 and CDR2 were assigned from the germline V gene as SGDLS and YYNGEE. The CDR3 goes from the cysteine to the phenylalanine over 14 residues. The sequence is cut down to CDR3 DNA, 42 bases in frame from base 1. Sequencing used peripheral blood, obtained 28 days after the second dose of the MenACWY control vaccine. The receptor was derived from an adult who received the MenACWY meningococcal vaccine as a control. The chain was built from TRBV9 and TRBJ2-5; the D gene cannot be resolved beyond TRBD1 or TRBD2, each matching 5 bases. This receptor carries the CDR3 CASSVGGREETQYF. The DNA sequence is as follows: TGTGCCAGCAGCGTCGGTGGCAGGGAGGAGACCCAGTACTTC.